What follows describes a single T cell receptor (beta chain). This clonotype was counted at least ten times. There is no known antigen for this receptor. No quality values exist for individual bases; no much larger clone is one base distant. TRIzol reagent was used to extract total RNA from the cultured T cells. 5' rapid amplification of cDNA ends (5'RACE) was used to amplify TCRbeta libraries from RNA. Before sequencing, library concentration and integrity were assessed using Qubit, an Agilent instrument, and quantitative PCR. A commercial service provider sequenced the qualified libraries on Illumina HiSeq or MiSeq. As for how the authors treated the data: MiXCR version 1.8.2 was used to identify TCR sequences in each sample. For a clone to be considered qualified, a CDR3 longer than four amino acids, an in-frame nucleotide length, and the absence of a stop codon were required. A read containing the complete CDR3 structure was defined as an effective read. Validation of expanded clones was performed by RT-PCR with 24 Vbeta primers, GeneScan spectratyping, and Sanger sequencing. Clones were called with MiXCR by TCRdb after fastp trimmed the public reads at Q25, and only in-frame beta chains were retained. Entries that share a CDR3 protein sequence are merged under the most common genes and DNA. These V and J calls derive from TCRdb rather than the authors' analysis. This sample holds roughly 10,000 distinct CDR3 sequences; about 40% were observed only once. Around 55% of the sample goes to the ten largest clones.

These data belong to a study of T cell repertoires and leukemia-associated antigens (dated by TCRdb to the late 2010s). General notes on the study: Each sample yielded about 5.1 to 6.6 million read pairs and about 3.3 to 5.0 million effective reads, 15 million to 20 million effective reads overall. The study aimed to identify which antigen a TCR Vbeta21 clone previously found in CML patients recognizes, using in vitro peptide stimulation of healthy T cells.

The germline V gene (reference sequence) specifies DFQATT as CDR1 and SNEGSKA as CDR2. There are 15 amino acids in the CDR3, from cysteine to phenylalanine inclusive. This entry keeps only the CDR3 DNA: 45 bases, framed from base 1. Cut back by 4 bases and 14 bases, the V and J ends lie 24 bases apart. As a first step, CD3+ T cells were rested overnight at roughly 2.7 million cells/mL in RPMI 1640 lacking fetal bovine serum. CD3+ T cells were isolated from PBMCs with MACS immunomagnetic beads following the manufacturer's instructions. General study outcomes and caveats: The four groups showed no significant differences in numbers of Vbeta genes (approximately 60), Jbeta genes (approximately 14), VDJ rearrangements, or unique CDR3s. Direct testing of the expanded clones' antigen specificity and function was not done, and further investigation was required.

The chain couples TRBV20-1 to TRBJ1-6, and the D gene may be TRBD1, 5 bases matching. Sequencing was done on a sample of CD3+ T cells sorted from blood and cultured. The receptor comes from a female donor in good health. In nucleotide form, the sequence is TGCAGTGCTAATCCCCCTGGACACGGATCCTCGGCCCTCCACTTT. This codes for CSANPPGHGSSALHF.